One sample yielded the 5 T cell receptor beta chains listed below, sequenced in a study of T cell changes during pregnancy in multiple sclerosis. The assay was immunoSEQ multiplex PCR, and TCRdb's table has in-frame clones only and misses some. The sample has 20,000 to 25,000 clones, about nine tenths seen once. Sample: CD8+ T cells from peripheral blood mononuclear cells, taken in the first trimester of pregnancy. Receptor source: a female donor in good health, enrolled as a control in a pregnancy study.

This rearrangement joins TRBV25-1 to TRBJ2-2, with TRBD2 matching over 7 bases. Germline V gene data show CDR1 as MGHDK and CDR2 as SYGVNS. This CDR3 contains 17 residues. The junction had 5 bases not matched to a gene; V was cut back by 1 base and J by 0 bases. For the CDR3, the DNA is TGTGCCAGCAGTGAATTTTTGCGGGGGTCGAACACCGGGGAGCTGTTTTTT. This encodes CASSEFLRGSNTGELFF.

The rearrangement uses TRBV11-2 and TRBJ1-3; D possibly corresponds to TRBD1 (6 bases). V lost 1 base, J lost 0 bases, and 13 bases lay in between. CDR1 and CDR2 from the germline V gene are SGHAT and FQNNGV. The CDR3 is made up of 17 amino acids. Here the CDR3 DNA reads TGTGCCAGCAGCTTAGCAGGGGAGAGGTACTCTGGAAACACCATATATTTT. Translation: CASSLAGERYSGNTIYF.

The chain combines TRBV19 with TRBJ1-5; weak D call: TRBD1 (6 bases). The CDR3 spans 15 residues. V was pared by 6 bases and J by 2 bases, with 14 bases between. Germline V lookup: CDR1 LNHDA, CDR2 SQIVND (reference sequence). This CDR3 is CASRASGDGNQPQHF. Here the CDR3 DNA reads TGTGCCAGTAGGGCTTCAGGGGATGGCAATCAGCCCCAGCATTTT.

The genes are TRBV25-1 and TRBJ1-1, with a weak D call TRBD1 (6 bases). The CDR3 covers 15 residues. The V gene lost 6 bases and the J gene lost 0 bases, with 14 bases spanning the gap. The germline CDR1 and CDR2 sequences are MGHDK and SYGVNS. CDR3: CASSRTRGMNTEAFF. The CDR3 nucleotides are TGTGCCAGCAGCAGGACAAGGGGGATGAACACTGAAGCTTTCTTT.

V and J are TRBV28 and TRBJ1-1; no reliable D call. Germline V gives CDR1 MDHEN, CDR2 SYDVKM. The V gene lost 8 bases and the J gene lost 8 bases, with 9 bases spanning the gap. The CDR3 spans 10 residues. The CDR3 loop reads CASLGGEAFF. The CDR3, as DNA: TGTGCCAGCCTGGGCGGGGAAGCTTTCTTT.